This T cell receptor beta chain was captured in a study of Tregs in tolerant kidney transplant recipients. This clone was seen only once. Its antigen is unknown. Germline V gene lookup returns CDR1 SGHTA and CDR2 FQGNSA. This CDR3 contains 15 residues. With V trimmed by 5 bases and J by 6 bases, 5 bases remained unmatched. Assay used: immunoSEQ multiplex PCR; TCRdb lists only in-frame clones, some missing. The sample lists roughly 64,000 clones; around 87% were seen once. General observations from the study: Validation in larger populations is needed because few patients were studied. This study did not directly address biological reproducibility. Tregs expanded with activated donor B cells seemed most donor-specific.

Mixed chimerism was transient after nonmyeloablative marrow transplants from related graft donors. Unstimulated regulatory T cells (CD4+CD25+CD127-), CD4+CD25- non-regulatory cells, CD4 and CD8 cells were FACS-sorted from thawed PBMCs. The sequence came from a human patient who received a combined kidney and bone marrow transplant. Some of the T cells might come from the graft donor. The specimen comprised CD4+ T cells from blood (PBMCs), sampled 6 months after the transplant. V is TRBV7-2 and J is TRBJ2-2; 11 bases match TRBD2. The CDR3 spells CASSALAGVSGELFF. The CDR3, as DNA: TGTGCCAGCAGCGCACTAGCGGGAGTTTCCGGGGAGCTGTTTTTT.